This T cell receptor beta chain was profiled in a study of cytomegalovirus exposure and HLA in healthy donors. A remark on this clone: Its antigen is still unknown. The same CDR3 arises from other DNA sequences in this sample as well.

A multiplex PCR was run with 60 Vbeta primers and 13 Jbeta primers. Sequenced by immunoSEQ multiplex PCR; TCRdb stores in-frame clones only, minus some. The table includes 85,000 to 100,000 clones, 85% to 90% detected once. Whole-study findings and limits: It was in a later analysis that TCR association rates were seen to vary by HLA locus, highest for DRB1 and lowest for HLA-C. In an earlier analysis, in 587 donors, most V segments appeared productive either ~90% or ~30% of the time. It was taken for granted in presence/absence analyses that sequencing depth across donors was roughly uniform.

Sequencing input: PBMCs. The sequence came from a young man in good health and CMV-seronegative.

The CDR3 nucleotides are TGTGCCAGCTCACCCCCCCCGGGGACTAGCGGGAGTGAGACCCAGTACTTC. Its translation is CASSPPPGTSGSETQYF. V is TRBV18 and J is TRBJ2-5; 14 positions agree with TRBD2. The V gene's germline CDR1 is KGHSH and CDR2 LQKENI. This CDR3 region has 17 residues. V trimming: 3 bases; J trimming: 5 bases; junction bases outside the gene matches: 8.